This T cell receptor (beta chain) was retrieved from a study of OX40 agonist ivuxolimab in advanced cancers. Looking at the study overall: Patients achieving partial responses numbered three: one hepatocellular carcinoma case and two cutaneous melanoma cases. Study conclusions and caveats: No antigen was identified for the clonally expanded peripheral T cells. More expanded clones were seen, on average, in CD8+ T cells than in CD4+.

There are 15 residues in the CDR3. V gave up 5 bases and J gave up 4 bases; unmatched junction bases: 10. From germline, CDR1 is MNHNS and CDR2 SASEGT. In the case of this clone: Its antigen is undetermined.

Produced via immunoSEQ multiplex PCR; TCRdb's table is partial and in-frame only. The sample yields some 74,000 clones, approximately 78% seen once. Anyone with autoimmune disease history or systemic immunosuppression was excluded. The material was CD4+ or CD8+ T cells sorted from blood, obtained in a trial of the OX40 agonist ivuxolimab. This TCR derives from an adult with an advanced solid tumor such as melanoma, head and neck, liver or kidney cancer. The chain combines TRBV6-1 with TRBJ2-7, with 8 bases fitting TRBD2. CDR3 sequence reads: CASSLFPGLGYEQYF. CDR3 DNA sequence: TGTGCCAGCAGTCTATTTCCGGGACTAGGTTACGAGCAGTACTTC.